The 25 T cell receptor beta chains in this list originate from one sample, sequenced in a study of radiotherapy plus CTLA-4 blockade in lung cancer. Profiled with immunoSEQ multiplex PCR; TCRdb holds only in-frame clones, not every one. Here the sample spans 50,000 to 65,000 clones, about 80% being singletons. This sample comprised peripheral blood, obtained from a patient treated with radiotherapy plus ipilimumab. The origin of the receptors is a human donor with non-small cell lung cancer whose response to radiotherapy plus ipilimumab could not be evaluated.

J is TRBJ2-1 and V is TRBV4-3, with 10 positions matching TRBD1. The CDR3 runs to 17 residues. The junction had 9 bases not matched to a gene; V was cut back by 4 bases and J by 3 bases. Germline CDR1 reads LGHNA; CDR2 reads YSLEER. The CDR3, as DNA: TGCGCCAGCAGCCCCTGGTCCGGGACAGGGGACTACAATGAGCAGTTCTTC. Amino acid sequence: CASSPWSGTGDYNEQFF.

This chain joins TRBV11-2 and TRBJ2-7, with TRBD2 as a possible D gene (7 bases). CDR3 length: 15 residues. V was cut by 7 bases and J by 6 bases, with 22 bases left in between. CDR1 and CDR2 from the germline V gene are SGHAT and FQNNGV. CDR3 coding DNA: TGTGCCAGCACGCTTCTCGCCGGGGGGCCAGTCGAGCAGTACTTC. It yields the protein CASTLLAGGPVEQYF.

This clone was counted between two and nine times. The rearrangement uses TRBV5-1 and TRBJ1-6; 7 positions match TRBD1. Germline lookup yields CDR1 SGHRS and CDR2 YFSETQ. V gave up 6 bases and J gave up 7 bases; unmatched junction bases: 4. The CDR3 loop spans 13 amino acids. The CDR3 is CASTGGQNSPLHF. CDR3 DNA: TGCGCCAGCACAGGGGGTCAGAATTCACCCCTCCACTTT.

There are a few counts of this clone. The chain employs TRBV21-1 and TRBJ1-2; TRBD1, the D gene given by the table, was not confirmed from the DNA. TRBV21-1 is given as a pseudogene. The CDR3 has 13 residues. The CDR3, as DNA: TGTGCCCTTAAGGACATTGCTAACTATGGCTACACCTTC. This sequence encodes CALKDIANYGYTF.

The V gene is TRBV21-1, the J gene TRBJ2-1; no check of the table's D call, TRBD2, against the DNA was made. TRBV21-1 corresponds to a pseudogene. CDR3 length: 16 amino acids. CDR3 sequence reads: CASSTLLAGGHNEQFF. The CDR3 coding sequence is TGTGCCAGCAGCACCCTACTAGCGGGAGGGCACAATGAGCAGTTCTTC.

The CDR3 loop is CASSKLTQRAMDGYTF. CDR3 DNA: TGTGCCAGCAGCAAATTGACCCAGAGGGCAATGGATGGCTACACCTTC. V usage is TRBV21-1 and J usage is TRBJ1-2. TRBV21-1 is noted as a pseudogene. CDR3 length: 16 amino acids.

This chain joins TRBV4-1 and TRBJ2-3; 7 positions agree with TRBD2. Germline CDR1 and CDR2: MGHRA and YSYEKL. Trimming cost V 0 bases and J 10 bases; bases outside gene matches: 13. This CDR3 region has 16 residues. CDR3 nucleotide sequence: TGCGCCAGCAGCCAAGATAGGGTCGGAAGCGGGACGGCGCAGTATTTT. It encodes CASSQDRVGSGTAQYF.

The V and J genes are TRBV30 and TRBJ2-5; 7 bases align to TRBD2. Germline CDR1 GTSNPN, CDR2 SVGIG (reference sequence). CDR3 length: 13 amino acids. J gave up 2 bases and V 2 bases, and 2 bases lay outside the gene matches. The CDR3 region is CAWSTGGQETQYF. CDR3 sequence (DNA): TGTGCCTGGAGTACGGGGGGACAAGAGACCCAGTACTTC.

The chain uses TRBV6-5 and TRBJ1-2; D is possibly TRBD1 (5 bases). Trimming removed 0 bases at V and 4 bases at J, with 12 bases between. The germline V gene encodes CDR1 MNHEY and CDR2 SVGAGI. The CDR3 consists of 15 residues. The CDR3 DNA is TGTGCCAGCAGTTACTCGGTAGGGGCTCCCTATGGCTACACCTTC. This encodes CASSYSVGAPYGYTF.

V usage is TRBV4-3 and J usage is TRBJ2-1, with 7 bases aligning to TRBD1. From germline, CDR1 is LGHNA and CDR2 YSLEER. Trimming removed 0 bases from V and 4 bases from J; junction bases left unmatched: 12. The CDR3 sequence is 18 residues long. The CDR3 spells CASSQEGATGSGYNEQFF. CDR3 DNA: TGCGCCAGCAGCCAAGAAGGAGCGACAGGGTCAGGGTACAATGAGCAGTTCTTC.

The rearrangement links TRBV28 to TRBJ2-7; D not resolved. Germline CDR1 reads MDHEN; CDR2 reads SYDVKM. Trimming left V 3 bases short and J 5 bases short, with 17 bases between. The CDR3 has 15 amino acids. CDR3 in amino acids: CASSFFPGEKNEQYF. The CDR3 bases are TGTGCCAGCAGTTTCTTTCCTGGAGAAAAAAACGAGCAGTACTTC.

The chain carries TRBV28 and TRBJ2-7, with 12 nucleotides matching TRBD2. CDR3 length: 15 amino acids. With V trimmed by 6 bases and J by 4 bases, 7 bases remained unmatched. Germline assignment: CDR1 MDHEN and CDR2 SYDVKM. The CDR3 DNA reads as TGTGCCAGCAGAGCGACTAGCGGGAGAATGTACGAGCAGTACTTC. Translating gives CASRATSGRMYEQYF.

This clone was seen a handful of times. The CDR3 sequence is CASSRGLTNSYEQYF. CDR3 nucleotides: TGTGCCAGCAGCCGGGGACTAACAAACTCCTACGAGCAGTACTTC. V usage is TRBV6-6 and J usage is TRBJ2-7, with 7 bases that match TRBD2. From germline, CDR1 is MNHNY and CDR2 SVGAGI (reference sequence). V lost 6 bases and J lost 0; bases outside the gene matches: 8. CDR3 length equals 15 residues.

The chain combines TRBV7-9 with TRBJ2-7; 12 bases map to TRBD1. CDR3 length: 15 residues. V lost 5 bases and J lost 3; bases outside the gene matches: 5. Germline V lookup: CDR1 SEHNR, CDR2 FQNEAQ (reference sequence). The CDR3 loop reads CASSLRDRGLYEQYF. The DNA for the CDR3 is TGTGCCAGCAGCCTCCGGGACAGGGGGCTCTACGAGCAGTACTTC.

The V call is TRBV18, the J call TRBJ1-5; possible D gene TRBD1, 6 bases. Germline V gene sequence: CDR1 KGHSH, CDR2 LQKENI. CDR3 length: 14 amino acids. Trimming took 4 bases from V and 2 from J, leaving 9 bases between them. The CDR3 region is CASSQGGGNQPQHF. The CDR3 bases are TGTGCCAGCTCACAGGGGGGGGGCAATCAGCCCCAGCATTTT.

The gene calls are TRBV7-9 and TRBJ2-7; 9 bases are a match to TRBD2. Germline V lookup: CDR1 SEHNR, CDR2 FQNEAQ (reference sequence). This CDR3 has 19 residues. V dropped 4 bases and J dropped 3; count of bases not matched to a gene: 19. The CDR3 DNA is TGTGCCAGCAGCTCCAATCCGGGACTAGCTTTCCAAAACAGCTACGAGCAGTACTTC. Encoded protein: CASSSNPGLAFQNSYEQYF.

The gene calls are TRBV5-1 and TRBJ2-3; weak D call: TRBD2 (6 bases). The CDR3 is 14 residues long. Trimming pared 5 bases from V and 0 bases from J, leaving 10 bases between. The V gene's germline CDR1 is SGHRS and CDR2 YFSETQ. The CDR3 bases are TGCGCCAGCAGAGGTGGGGGGAGCACAGATACGCAGTATTTT. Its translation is CASRGGGSTDTQYF. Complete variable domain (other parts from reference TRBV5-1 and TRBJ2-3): KAGVTQTPRYLIKTRGQQVTLSCSPISGHRSVSWYQQTPGQGLQFLFEYFSETQRNKGNFPGRFSGRQFSNSRSEMNVSTLELGDSALYLCASRGGGSTDTQYFGPGTRLTVL.

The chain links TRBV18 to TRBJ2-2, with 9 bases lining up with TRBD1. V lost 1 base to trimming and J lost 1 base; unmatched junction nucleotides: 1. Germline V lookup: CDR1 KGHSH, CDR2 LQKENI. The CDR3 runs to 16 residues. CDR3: CASSPRTGVNTGELFF. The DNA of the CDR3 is TGTGCCAGCTCACCACGGACAGGGGTGAACACCGGGGAGCTGTTTTTT.

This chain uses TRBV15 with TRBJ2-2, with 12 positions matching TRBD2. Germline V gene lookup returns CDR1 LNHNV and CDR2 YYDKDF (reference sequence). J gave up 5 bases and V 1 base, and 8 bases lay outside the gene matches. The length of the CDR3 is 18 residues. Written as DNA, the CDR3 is TGTGCCACCAGCAGAGCTAGCGGGAGGGCCGTAGGAACCGGGGAGCTGTTTTTT. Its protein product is CATSRASGRAVGTGELFF.

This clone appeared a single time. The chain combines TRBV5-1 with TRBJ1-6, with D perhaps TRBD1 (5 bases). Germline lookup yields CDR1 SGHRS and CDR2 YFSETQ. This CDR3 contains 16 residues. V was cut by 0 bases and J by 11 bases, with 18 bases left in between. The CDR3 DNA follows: TGCGCCAGCAGCTTGGTGGGGGGACCCATTCCGGCACCCCTCCACTTT. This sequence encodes CASSLVGGPIPAPLHF. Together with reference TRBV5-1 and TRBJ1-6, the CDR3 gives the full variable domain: KAGVTQTPRYLIKTRGQQVTLSCSPISGHRSVSWYQQTPGQGLQFLFEYFSETQRNKGNFPGRFSGRQFSNSRSEMNVSTLELGDSALYLCASSLVGGPIPAPLHFGNGTRLTVT.

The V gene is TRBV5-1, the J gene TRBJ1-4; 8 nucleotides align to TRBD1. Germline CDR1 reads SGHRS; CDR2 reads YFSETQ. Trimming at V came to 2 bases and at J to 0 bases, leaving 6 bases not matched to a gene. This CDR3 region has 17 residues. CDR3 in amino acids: CASSFQPGGTTNEKLFF. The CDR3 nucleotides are TGCGCCAGCAGCTTCCAACCAGGGGGCACAACTAATGAAAAACTGTTTTTT.

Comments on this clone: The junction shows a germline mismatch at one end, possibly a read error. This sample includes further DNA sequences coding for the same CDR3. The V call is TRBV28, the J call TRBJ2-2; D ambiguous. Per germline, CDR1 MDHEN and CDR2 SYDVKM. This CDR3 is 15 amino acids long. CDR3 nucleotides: TGTGCCAGCAGTTTACTCCAGACAAACACCGGAGAGCTGTTTTTT. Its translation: CASSLLQTNTGELFF. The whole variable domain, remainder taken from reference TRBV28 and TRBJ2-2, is DVKVTQSSRYLVKRTGEKVFLECVQDMDHENMFWYRQDPGLGLRLIYFSYDVKMKEKGDIPEGYSVSREKKERFSLILESASTNQTSMYLCASSLLQTNTGELFFGEGSRLTVL.

The CDR3 DNA reads as TGTGCCAGCAGCCGAGACCCGGGAAAGGCAGATACGCAGTATTTT. It codes for CASSRDPGKADTQYF. The gene calls are TRBV5-4 and TRBJ2-3; D might be TRBD2 (5 bases). This CDR3 comprises 15 residues. Germline V CDR1 and CDR2: SGHNT, YYREEE (reference sequence). V lost 4 bases, J lost 4 bases, and 16 bases lay in between.

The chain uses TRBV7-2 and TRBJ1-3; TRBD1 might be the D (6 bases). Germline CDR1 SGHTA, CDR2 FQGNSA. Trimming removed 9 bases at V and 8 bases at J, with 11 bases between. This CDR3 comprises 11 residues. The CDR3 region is CASYQGYTIYF. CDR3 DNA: TGTGCCAGTTATCAGGGGTACACCATATATTTT.

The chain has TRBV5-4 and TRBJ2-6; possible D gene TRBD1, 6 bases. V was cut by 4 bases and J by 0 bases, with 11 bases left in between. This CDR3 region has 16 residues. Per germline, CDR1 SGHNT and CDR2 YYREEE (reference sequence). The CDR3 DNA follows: TGTGCCAGCAGCGCCACAGGGCCCTCTGGGGCCAACGTCCTGACTTTC. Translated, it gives CASSATGPSGANVLTF.